The source of this T cell receptor (beta chain) is a study of blood T cell repertoires in COVID-19. In germline, CDR1 is MNHEY, CDR2 SVGAGI. V lost 10 bases and J lost 1, with 13 bases in between. CDR3 size: 13 residues. As handled by the study authors: Nucleated cell number was recorded as an estimate derived from reference gene primer amplification. The method was immunoSEQ multiplex PCR; TCRdb's version includes in-frame clones alone and lacks a portion of them. That table gives V, J and clone size, and the DNA gave D and trimming. The table shows some 40,000 clones, with around 90% occurring only once.

Material for sequencing was peripheral blood. The receptor was isolated from a man aged 60 to 75 with acute or convalescent COVID-19. The chain employs TRBV6-5 and TRBJ1-1, with D uncertain. The CDR3: CATIGRWNTEAFF. The CDR3 DNA reads as TGTGCCACCATTGGGCGATGGAACACTGAAGCTTTCTTT.